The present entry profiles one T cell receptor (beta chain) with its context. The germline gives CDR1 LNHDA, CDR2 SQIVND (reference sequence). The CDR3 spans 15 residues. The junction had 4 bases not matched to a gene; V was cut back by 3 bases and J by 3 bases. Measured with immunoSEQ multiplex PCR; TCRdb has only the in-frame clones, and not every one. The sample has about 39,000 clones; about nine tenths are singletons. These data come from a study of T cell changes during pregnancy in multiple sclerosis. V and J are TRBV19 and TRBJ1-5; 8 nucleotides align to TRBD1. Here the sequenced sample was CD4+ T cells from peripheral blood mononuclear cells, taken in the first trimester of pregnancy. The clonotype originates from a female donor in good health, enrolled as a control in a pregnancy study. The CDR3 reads CASSIQTGVNQPQHF. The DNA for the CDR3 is TGTGCCAGTAGTATCCAGACAGGGGTCAATCAGCCCCAGCATTTT.